What follows are 11 T cell receptor beta chains derived from one specimen sequenced in a study of CD8+CD57+ T cells in acquired aplastic anemia (dated by TCRdb to the late 2010s). Sequencing took place on an Illumina HiSeq 2000. Genomic DNA was used as template for profiling of TCR beta VDJ combinations and CDR3 sequences. Clones were called with MiXCR by TCRdb after fastp trimmed the public reads at Q25, and only in-frame beta chains were retained. All rows with the same CDR3 protein become a single entry with the most common DNA and genes. The sample table lists approximately 160,000 distinct CDR3 sequences, around 47% of them with a count of one. About 2.9% of the sample lies in the top ten. Flow cytometry had shown CD8+CD57+ cell expansion in the patients selected for sequencing. Sequenced: sorted CD4+, CD8+, or CD8+CD57+ T cells (not recorded which) from PBMCs. All receptors come from a human donor with aplastic anemia.

In its sample, this clonotype was seen many times. The chain recombines TRBV7-6 with TRBJ1-1; tentatively, D is TRBD1 (5 bases). CDR3 length equals 14 residues. Per the germline V gene, CDR1 is SGHVS and CDR2 is FNYEAQ. V lost 3 bases, J lost 1 base, and 9 bases lay in between. The CDR3 loop reads CASSLGLGNTEAFF. The CDR3 DNA follows: TGTGCCAGCAGCTTGGGGCTGGGGAACACTGAAGCTTTCTTT.

The genes are TRBV9 and TRBJ1-1; 10 positions match TRBD1. The length of the CDR3 is 15 residues. Germline lookup yields CDR1 SGDLS and CDR2 YYNGEE. Trimming cost V 3 bases and J 6 bases; bases outside gene matches: 8. CDR3 in DNA: TGTGCCAGCAGCGCCGGATCCGGACAGGGGGCTGAAGCTTTCTTT. It is translated as CASSAGSGQGAEAFF.

This clonotype has a count of ten or more. The DNA for the CDR3 is TGCAGTGCTCCGGGACAGATAAATGAGCAGTTCTTC. It is translated as CSAPGQINEQFF. The V and J genes are TRBV20-1 and TRBJ2-1; 7 bases align to TRBD1. Per germline, CDR1 DFQATT and CDR2 SNEGSKA (reference sequence). Trimming removed 5 bases from V and 7 bases from J; junction bases left unmatched: 5. The CDR3 loop spans 12 amino acids.

The chain is built from TRBV24-1 and TRBJ2-1, with 12 nucleotides matching TRBD2. The CDR3 loop spans 13 amino acids. Unmatched junction bases numbered 6, after V lost 12 bases and J lost 7 bases. Germline V lookup: CDR1 KGHDR, CDR2 SFDVKD. The CDR3 sequence is CAARTSGANEQFF. CDR3 nucleotides: TGTGCCGCCCGGACTAGCGGGGCAAATGAGCAGTTCTTC.

This clonotype was counted at least ten times. V gene TRBV5-5 combines with J gene TRBJ1-5; no clear D. With 4 bases removed from V and 0 bases from J, the gap between germline ends came to 5 bases. The length of the CDR3 is 13 residues. Germline assignment: CDR1 SGHKS and CDR2 YYEKEE (reference sequence). Here the CDR3 DNA reads TGTGCCAGCAGCCGGAATAGCAATCAGCCCCAGCATTTT. Encoded protein: CASSRNSNQPQHF.

The genes are TRBV6-1 and TRBJ1-2; D gene uncertain. The germline V gene has CDR1 MNHNS and CDR2 SASEGT. This CDR3 is built from 13 residues. V lost 2 bases to trimming and J lost 8 bases, with 12 bases between them. As DNA, the CDR3 is TGTGCCAGCAGTGAATCGAGGAGCCCCGGCTACACCTTC. It is translated as CASSESRSPGYTF.

The V call is TRBV19, the J call TRBJ1-5; D possibly corresponds to TRBD1 (6 bases). In germline, CDR1 is LNHDA, CDR2 SQIVND (reference sequence). The V end lost 7 bases, the J end lost 3 bases, and 10 bases lay between the germline ends. The length of the CDR3 is 13 residues. CDR3 coding DNA: TGTGCCAGTATGGACAGAATCAATCAGCCCCAGCATTTT. Its protein product is CASMDRINQPQHF.

This chain links TRBV19 with TRBJ1-2, with D maybe TRBD1 (5 bases). The CDR3 consists of 13 residues. Germline loops: CDR1 LNHDA, CDR2 SQIVND (reference sequence). V dropped 7 bases and J dropped 4 bases, with 13 bases sitting between them. The CDR3 DNA is TGTGCCAGTACCGGGAGGGGCGGCTATGGCTACACCTTC. Protein product: CASTGRGGYGYTF. The entire variable domain, with the rest obtained from reference TRBV19 and TRBJ1-2, is as follows: DGGITQSPKYLFRKEGQNVTLSCEQNLNHDAMYWYRQDPGQGLRLIYYSQIVNDFQKGDIAEGYSVSREKKESFPLTVTSAQKNPTAFYLCASTGRGGYGYTFGSGTRLTVV.

This chain joins TRBV29-1 and TRBJ1-2; 7 bases map to TRBD1. Trimming removed 8 bases from V and 4 bases from J; junction bases left unmatched: 10. The CDR3 consists of 13 residues. Per the germline V gene, CDR1 is SQVTM and CDR2 is ANQGSEA. The CDR3 region is CSLDRVPLYGYTF. The CDR3 nucleotides read TGCAGCTTAGACAGGGTCCCCCTCTATGGCTACACCTTC.

This clonotype was observed at least ten times. This chain links TRBV5-1 with TRBJ2-5; no reliable D call. This CDR3 comprises 13 residues. Germline values: CDR1 SGHRS, CDR2 YFSETQ. Trimming shortened V by 4 bases and J by 5 bases, and 12 bases separated the two germline ends. CDR3 amino acids: CASSPLGRETQYF. DNA for the CDR3: TGCGCCAGCAGCCCGCTGGGCCGCGAGACCCAGTACTTC.

At least ten counts were recorded for this clonotype. The chain has TRBV6-1 and TRBJ2-7; D is perhaps TRBD1 or TRBD2 (7 bases each). The CDR3 sequence is 14 residues long. Per germline, CDR1 MNHNS and CDR2 SASEGT. Trimming cost V 7 bases and J 1 base, with 14 bases left between them. The DNA of the CDR3 is TGTGCCAGCACTCCCAGGGGGGGATCCTACGAGCAGTACGTC. It specifies CASTPRGGSYEQYV.